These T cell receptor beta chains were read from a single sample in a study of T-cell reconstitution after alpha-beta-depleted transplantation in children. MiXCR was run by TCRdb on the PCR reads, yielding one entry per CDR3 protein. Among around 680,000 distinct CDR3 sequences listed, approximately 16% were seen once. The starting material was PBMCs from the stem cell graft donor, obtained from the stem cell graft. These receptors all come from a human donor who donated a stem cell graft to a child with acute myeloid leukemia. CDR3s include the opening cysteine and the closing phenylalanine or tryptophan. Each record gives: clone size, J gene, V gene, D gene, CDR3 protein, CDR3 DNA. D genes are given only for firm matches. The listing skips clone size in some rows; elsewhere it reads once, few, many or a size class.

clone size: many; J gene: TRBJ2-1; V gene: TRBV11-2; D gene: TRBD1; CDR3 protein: CASSLGQGRDEQFF; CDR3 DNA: TGTGCCAGCAGCCTGGGACAGGGGAGGGATGAGCAGTTCTTC
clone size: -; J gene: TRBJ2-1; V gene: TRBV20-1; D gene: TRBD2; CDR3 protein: CCARSASGGYLTTYNEQLF; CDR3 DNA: TGCTGTGCTAGATCTGCTAGCGGGGGGTACCTGACAACCTACAATGAGCAGCTCTTC
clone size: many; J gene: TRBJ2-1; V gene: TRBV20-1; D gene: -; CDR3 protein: CSARLGGEQFF; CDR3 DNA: TGCAGTGCTAGGTTGGGGGGTGAGCAGTTCTTC
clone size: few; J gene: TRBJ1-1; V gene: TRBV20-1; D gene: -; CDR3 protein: CSARSPGGYTEAFF; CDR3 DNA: TGCAGTGCTAGATCCCCGGGGGGTTATACTGAAGCTTTCTTT
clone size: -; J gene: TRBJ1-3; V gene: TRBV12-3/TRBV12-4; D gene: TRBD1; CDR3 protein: CASIFRDRGNTIYF; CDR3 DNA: TGTGCCAGCATCTTTCGGGACAGGGGGAACACCATATATTTT
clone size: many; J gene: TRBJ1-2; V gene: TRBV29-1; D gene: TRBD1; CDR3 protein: CSVDPTGDYGYTF; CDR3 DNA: TGCAGCGTTGATCCGACAGGGGACTATGGCTACACCTTC
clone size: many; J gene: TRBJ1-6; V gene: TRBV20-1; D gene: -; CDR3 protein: CSAISGEFNSPLHF; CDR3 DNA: TGCAGTGCTATATCGGGGGAATTCAATTCACCCCTCCACTTT
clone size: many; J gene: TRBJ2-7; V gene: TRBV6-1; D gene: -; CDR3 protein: CASSKDPRGYEQYF; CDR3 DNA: TGTGCCAGCAGTAAAGACCCTAGGGGCTACGAGCAGTACTTC
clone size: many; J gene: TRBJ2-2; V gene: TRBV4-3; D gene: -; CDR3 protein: CASSQQTGELFF; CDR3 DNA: TGCGCCAGCAGCCAACAGACAGGGGAGCTGTTTTTT
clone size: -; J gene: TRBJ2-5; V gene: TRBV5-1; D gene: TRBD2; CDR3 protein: CASSTTSVPQETQYF; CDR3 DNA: TGCGCCAGCAGCACGACTAGCGTACCCCAAGAGACCCAGTACTTC
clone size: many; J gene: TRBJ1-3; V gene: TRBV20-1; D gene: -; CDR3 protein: CSARTGLGNTIYF; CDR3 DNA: TGCAGTGCTAGAACGGGGCTCGGAAACACCATATATTTT
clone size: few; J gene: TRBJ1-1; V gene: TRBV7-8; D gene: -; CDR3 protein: CASSLDSSGDTEAFF; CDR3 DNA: TGTGCCAGCAGCTTAGACAGCTCAGGGGACACTGAAGCTTTCTTT
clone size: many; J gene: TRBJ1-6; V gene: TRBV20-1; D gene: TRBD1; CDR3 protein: CSARQGQDYNSPLHF; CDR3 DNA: TGCAGTGCTCGCCAAGGACAGGATTATAATTCACCCCTCCACTTT
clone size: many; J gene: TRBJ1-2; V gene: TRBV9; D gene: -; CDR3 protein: CASSVATNYGYTF; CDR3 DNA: TGTGCCAGCAGCGTAGCTACAAACTATGGCTACACCTTC
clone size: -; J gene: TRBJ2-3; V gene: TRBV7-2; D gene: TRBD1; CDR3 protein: CASSPRDRGPDTQYF; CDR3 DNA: TGTGCCAGCAGCCCGAGGGACAGGGGACCAGATACGCAGTATTTT
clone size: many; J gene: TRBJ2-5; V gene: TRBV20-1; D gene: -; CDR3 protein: CSAMGFRGPFKETQYF; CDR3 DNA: TGCAGTGCTATGGGATTCCGGGGGCCCTTTAAAGAGACCCAGTACTTC
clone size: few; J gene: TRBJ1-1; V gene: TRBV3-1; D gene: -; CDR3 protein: CASSPTGEGRNTEAFF; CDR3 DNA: TGTGCCAGCAGCCCAACGGGGGAGGGCAGGAACACTGAAGCTTTCTTT
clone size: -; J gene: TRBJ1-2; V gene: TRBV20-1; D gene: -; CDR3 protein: CSAPIRAGGGYTF; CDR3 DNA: TGCAGTGCTCCCATCCGGGCAGGCGGTGGCTACACCTTC
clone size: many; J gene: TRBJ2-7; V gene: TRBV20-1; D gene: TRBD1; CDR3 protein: CSARDHYGQGTYEQYF; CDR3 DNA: TGCAGTGCTAGAGATCATTACGGACAGGGGACCTACGAGCAGTACTTC
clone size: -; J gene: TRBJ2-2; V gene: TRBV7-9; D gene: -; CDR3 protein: CASSLRDTTGELFF; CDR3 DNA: TGTGCCAGCAGCTTACGGGACACCACCGGGGAGCTGTTTTTT
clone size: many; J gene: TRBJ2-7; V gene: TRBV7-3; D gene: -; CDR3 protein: CASSLSGEAYEQYF; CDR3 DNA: TGTGCCAGCAGCTTGTCAGGGGAAGCCTACGAGCAGTACTTC
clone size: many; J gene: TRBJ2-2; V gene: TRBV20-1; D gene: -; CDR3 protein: CSAGGQSQANTGELFF; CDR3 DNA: TGCAGTGCCGGTGGACAGTCACAAGCGAACACCGGGGAGCTGTTTTTT
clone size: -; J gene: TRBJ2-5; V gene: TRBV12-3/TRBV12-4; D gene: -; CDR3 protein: CASSFNLETQYF; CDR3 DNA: TGTGCCAGCAGTTTCAATCTTGAGACCCAGTACTTC
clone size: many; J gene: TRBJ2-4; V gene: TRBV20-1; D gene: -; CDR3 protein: CSARYLGLAKNIQYF; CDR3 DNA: TGCAGTGCTAGGTACTTAGGGCTAGCCAAAAACATTCAGTACTTC
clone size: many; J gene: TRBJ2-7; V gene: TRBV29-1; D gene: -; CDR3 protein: CSVGGGEQYF; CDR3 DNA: TGCAGCGTTGGAGGTGGGGAGCAGTACTTC
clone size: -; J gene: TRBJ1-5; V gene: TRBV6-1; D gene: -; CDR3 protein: CASSVKRQDQPQHF; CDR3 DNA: TGTGCCAGCAGTGTAAAAAGACAGGATCAGCCCCAGCATTTT
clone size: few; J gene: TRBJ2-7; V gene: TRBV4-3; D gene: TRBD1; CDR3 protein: CASSLTGVGSEQYF; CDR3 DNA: TGCGCCAGCAGTCTGACAGGGGTGGGGAGCGAGCAGTACTTC
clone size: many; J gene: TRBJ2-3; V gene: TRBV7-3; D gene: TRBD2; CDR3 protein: CASSLTGLVSDTQYF; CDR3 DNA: TGTGCCAGCAGCTTAACGGGACTAGTTTCGGATACGCAGTATTTT
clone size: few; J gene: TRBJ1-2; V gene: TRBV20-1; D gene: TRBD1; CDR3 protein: CSADPDRAYGYTF; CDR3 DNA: TGCAGTGCCGACCCGGACAGGGCCTATGGCTACACCTTC
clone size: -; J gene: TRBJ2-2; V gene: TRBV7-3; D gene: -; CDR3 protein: CASSPGKGGTGELFF; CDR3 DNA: TGTGCCAGCAGCCCCGGAAAGGGGGGCACCGGGGAGCTGTTTTTT
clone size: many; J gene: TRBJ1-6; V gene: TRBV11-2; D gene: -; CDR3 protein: CASSPTGTNSPLHF; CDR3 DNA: TGTGCCAGCAGCCCCACAGGGACAAATTCACCCCTCCACTTT
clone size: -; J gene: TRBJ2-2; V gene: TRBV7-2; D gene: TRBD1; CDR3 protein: CASSTRQGSTGELFF; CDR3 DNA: TGTGCCAGCAGCACCCGACAGGGAAGCACCGGGGAGCTGTTTTTT
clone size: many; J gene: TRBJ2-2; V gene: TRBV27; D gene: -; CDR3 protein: CASSSQGRRVSGELFF; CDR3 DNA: TGTGCCAGCAGCTCCCAGGGCAGGAGAGTTTCCGGGGAGCTGTTTTTT
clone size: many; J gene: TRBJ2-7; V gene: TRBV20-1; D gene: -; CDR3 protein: CSATSGVRYEQYF; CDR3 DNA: TGCAGTGCTACATCGGGGGTTCGGTACGAGCAGTACTTC
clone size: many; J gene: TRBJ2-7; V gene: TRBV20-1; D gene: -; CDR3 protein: CSARAAVSSYEQYF; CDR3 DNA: TGCAGTGCTAGAGCCGCAGTTAGCTCCTACGAGCAGTACTTC
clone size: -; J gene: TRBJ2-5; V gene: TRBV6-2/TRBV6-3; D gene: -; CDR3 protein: CASSFRGQAGETQYF; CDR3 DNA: TGTGCCAGCAGTTTCCGGGGCCAAGCGGGAGAGACCCAGTACTTC
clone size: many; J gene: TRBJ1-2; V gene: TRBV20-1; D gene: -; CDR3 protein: CSARGGVGLNYGYTF; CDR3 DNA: TGCAGTGCTAGAGGAGGAGTCGGTCTTAACTATGGCTACACCTTC
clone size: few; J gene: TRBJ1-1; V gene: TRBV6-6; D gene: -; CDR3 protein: CASVGSTEAFF; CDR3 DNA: TGTGCCAGCGTGGGGAGCACTGAAGCTTTCTTT
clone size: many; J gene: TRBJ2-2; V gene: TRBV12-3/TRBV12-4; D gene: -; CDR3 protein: CASSVFGLLFF; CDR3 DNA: TGTGCCAGCAGTGTATTCGGTTTACTGTTTTTT
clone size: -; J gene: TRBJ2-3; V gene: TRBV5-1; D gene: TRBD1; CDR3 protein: CASSLEVRDRPTDTQYF; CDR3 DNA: TGCGCCAGCAGCTTGGAAGTCAGGGACAGGCCAACAGATACGCAGTATTTT
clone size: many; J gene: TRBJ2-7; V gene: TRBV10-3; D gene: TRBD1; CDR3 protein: CAIGQGYEQYF; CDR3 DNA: TGTGCCATTGGACAGGGCTACGAGCAGTACTTC
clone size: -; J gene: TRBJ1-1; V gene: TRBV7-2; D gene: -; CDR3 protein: CASSSLNLNTEAFF; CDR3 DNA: TGTGCCAGCAGCTCCCTAAACTTGAACACTGAAGCTTTCTTT
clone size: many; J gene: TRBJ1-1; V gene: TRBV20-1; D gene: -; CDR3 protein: CSARVLGGISTEAFF; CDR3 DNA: TGCAGTGCTAGAGTGCTTGGGGGGATAAGCACTGAAGCTTTCTTT
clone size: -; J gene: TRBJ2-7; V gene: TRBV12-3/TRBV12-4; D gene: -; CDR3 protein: CASSSWDGWYEQYF; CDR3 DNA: TGTGCCAGCAGTTCCTGGGACGGCTGGTACGAGCAGTACTTC
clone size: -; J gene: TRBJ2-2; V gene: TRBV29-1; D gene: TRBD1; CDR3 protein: CSVGTANSNTGELFF; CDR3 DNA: TGCAGCGTCGGGACAGCTAACTCGAACACCGGGGAGCTGTTTTTT
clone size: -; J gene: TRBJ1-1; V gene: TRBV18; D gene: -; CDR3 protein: CASSPFSGTEAFF; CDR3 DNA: TGTGCCAGCTCACCTTTTAGTGGCACTGAAGCTTTCTTT
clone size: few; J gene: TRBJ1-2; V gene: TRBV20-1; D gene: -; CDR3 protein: CSAWGGDGYTF; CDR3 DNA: TGCAGTGCTTGGGGGGGGGACGGCTACACCTTC
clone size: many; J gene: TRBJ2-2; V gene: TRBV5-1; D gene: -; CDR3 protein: CASIGTGENTGELFF; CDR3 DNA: TGCGCCAGCATAGGAACAGGCGAGAACACCGGGGAGCTGTTTTTT
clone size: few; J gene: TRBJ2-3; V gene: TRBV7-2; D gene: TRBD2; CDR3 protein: CASSLAGGGGRTDTQYF; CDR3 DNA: TGTGCCAGCAGCTTAGCGGGAGGCGGGGGACGAACAGATACGCAGTATTTT
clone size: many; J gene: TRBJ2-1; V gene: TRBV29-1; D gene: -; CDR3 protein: CSVEVSHEQFF; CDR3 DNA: TGCAGCGTTGAAGTCAGCCATGAGCAGTTCTTC